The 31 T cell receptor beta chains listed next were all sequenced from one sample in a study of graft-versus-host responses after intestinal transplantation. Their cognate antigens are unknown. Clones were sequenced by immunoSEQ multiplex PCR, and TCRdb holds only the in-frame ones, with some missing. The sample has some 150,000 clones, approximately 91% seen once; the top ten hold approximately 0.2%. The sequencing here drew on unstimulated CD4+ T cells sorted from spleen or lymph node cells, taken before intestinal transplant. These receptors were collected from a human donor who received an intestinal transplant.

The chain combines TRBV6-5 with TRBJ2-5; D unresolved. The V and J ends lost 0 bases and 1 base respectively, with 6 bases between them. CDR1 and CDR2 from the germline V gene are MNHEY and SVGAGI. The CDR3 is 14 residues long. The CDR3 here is CASSYSTLQETQYF. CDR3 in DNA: TGTGCCAGCAGTTACTCTACCCTCCAAGAGACCCAGTACTTC.

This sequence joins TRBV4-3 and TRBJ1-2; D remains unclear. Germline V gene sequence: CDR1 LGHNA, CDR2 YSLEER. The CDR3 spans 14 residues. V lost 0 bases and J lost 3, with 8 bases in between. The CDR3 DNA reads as TGCGCCAGCAGCCAAGAGAACGGATACTATGGCTACACCTTC. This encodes CASSQENGYYGYTF.

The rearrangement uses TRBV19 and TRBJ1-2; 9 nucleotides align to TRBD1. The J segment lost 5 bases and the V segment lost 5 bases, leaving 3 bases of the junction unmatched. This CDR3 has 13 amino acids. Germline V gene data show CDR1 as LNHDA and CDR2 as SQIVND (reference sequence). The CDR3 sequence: CASSVQGAYGYTF. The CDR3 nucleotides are TGTGCCAGTAGTGTACAGGGGGCGTATGGCTACACCTTC.

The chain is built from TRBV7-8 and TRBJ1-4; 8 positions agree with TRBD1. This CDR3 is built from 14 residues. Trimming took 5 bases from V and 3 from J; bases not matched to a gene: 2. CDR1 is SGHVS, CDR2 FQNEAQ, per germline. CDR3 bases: TGTGCCAGCAGCCCGACAGGGGCTAATGAAAAACTGTTTTTT. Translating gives CASSPTGANEKLFF. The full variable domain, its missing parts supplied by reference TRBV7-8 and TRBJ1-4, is GAGVSQSPRYKVAKRGQDVALRCDPISGHVSLFWYQQALGQGPEFLTYFQNEAQLDKSGLPSDRFFAERPEGSVSTLKIQRTQQEDSAVYLCASSPTGANEKLFFGSGTQLSVL.

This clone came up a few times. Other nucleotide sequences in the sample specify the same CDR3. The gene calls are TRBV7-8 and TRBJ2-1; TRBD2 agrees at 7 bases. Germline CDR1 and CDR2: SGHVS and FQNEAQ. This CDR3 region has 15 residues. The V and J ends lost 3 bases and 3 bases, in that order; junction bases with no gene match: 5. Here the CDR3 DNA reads TGTGCCAGCAGCTTTTCTAGCGGATACTACAATGAGCAGTTCTTC. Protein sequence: CASSFSSGYYNEQFF. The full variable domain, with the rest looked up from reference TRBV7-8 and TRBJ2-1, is GAGVSQSPRYKVAKRGQDVALRCDPISGHVSLFWYQQALGQGPEFLTYFQNEAQLDKSGLPSDRFFAERPEGSVSTLKIQRTQQEDSAVYLCASSFSSGYYNEQFFGPGTRLTVL.

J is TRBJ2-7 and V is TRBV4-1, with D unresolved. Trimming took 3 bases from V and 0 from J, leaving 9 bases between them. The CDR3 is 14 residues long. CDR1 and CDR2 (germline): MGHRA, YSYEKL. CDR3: CASSQVLVSYEQYF. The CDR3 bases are TGCGCCAGCAGCCAGGTTCTAGTCTCCTACGAGCAGTACTTC.

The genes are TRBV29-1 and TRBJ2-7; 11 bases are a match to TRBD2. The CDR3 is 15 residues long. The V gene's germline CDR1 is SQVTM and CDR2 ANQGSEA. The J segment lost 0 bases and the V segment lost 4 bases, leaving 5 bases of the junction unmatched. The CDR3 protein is CSVAFSGRASYEQYF. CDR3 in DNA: TGCAGCGTTGCCTTTAGCGGGAGGGCCTCCTACGAGCAGTACTTC.

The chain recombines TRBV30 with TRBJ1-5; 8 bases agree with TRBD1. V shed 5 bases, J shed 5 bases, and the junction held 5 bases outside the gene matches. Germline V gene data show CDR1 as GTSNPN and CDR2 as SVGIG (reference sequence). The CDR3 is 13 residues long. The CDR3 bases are TGTGCCTGGTCTGACAGGGGTTATCAGCCCCAGCATTTT. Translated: CAWSDRGYQPQHF.

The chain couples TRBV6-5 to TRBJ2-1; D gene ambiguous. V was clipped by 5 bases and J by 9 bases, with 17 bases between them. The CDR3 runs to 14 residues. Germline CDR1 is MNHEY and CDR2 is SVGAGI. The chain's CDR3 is CASSPVLSRSEQFF. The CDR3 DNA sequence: TGTGCCAGCAGTCCCGTCCTCTCTCGTAGTGAGCAGTTCTTC.

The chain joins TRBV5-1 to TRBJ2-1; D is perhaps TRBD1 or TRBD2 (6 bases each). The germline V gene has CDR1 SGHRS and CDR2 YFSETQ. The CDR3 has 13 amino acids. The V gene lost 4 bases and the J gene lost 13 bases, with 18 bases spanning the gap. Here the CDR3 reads CASSRFGGVEQFF. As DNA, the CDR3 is TGCGCCAGCAGCAGGTTCGGGGGCGTGGAACAGTTCTTC.

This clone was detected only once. CDR3 region: CASSIAGTGTEKLFF. The CDR3 bases are TGTGCCAGCAGTATCGCAGGGACAGGGACTGAAAAACTGTTTTTT. The chain couples TRBV27 to TRBJ1-4; 9 bases align to TRBD1. The CDR3 runs to 15 residues. Germline assignment: CDR1 MNHEY and CDR2 SMNVEV (reference sequence). The V and J ends lost 5 bases and 7 bases, in that order; junction bases with no gene match: 8.

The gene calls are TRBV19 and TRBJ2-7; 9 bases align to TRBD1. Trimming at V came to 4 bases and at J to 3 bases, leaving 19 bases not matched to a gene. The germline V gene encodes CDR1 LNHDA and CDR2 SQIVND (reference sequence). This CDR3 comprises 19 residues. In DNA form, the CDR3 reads TGTGCCAGTAGTAGCAGAATGAGTGTGGGACAGGGAGTGGGCTACGAGCAGTACTTC. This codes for CASSSRMSVGQGVGYEQYF.

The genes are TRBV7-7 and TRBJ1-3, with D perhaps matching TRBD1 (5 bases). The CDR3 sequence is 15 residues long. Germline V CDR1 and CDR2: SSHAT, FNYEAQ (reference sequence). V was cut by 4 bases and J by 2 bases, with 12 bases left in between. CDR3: CASSYSQVPGNTIYF. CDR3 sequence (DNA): TGTGCCAGCAGCTACTCACAGGTGCCTGGAAACACCATATATTTT. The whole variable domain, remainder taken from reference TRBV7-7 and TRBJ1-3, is GAGVSQSPRYKVTKRGQDVTLRCDPISSHATLYWYQQALGQGPEFLTYFNYEAQPDKSGLPSDRFSAERPEGSISTLTIQRTEQRDSAMYRCASSYSQVPGNTIYFGEGSWLTVV.

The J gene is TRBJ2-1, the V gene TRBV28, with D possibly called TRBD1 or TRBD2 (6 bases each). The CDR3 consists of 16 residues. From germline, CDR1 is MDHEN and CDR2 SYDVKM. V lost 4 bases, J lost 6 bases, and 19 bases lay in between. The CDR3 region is CASSSFPVRGRNEQFF. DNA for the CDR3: TGTGCCAGCAGTTCATTCCCCGTTCGGGGGCGCAATGAGCAGTTCTTC.

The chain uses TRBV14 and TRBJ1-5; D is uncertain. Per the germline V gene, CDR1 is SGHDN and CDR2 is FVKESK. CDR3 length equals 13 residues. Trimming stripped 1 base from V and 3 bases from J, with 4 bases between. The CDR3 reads CASSQGLNQPQHF. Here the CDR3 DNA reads TGTGCCAGCAGCCAAGGTCTCAATCAGCCCCAGCATTTT.

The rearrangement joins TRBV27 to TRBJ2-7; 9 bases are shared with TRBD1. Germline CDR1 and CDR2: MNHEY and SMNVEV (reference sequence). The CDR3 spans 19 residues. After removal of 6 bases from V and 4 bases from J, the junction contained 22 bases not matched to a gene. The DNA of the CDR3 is TGTGCCAGCAGCCCAAGGGGCGGATTTTGGGACAGGGCTAGTTACGAGCAGTACTTC. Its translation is CASSPRGGFWDRASYEQYF.

CDR3 in amino acids: CASSVTMNTEAFF. The CDR3 region has the DNA TGTGCCAGCAGTGTCACAATGAACACTGAAGCTTTCTTT. The chain recombines TRBV6-1 with TRBJ1-1; D not resolved. The CDR3 spans 13 residues. The V and J ends lost 4 bases and 0 bases respectively, with 6 bases between them. Germline V gene lookup returns CDR1 MNHNS and CDR2 SASEGT.

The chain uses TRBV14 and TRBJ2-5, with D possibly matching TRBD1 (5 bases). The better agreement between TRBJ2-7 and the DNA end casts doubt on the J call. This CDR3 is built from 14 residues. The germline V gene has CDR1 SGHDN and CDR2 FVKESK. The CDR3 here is CASSPPRTPFEQYF. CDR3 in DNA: TGTGCCAGCAGCCCACCTCGGACACCTTTCGAGCAGTACTTC.

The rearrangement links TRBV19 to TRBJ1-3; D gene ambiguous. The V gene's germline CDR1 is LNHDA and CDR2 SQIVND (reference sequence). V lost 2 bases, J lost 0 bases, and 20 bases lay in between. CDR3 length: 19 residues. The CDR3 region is CASSIIRGRRGNSGNTIYF. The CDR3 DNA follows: TGTGCCAGTAGTATAATAAGAGGGCGACGGGGAAACTCTGGAAACACCATATATTTT.

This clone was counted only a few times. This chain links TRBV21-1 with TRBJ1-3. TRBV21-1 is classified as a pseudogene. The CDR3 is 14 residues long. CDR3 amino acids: CASSLLDSGNTIYF. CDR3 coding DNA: TGTGCCAGCAGCCTACTCGACTCTGGAAACACCATATATTTT.

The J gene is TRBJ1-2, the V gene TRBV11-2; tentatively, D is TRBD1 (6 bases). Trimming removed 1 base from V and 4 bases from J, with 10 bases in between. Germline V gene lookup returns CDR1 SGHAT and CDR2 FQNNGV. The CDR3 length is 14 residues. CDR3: CASSLVQGSYGYTF. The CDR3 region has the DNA TGTGCCAGCAGCTTAGTGCAGGGGAGCTATGGCTACACCTTC.

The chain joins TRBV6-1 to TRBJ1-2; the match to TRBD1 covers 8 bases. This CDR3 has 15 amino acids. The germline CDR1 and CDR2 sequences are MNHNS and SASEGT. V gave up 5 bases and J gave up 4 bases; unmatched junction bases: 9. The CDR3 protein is CASSPYRGYFYGYTF. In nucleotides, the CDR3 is TGTGCCAGCAGTCCATACAGGGGGTACTTCTATGGCTACACCTTC.

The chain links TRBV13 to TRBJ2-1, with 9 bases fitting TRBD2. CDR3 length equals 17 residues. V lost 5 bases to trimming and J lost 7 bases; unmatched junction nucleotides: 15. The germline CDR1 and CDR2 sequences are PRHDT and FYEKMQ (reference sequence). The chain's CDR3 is CASSHGMGSGSSNEQFF. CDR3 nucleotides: TGTGCCAGCAGCCACGGGATGGGTAGCGGGAGTAGTAATGAGCAGTTCTTC.

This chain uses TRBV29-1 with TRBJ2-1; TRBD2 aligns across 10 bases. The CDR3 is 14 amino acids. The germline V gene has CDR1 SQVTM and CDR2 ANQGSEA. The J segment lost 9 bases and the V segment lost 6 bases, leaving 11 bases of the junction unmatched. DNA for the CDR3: TGCAGCGTCCGGGGGAGTAGCGGGGGGCCTGAGCAGTTCTTC. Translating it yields CSVRGSSGGPEQFF.

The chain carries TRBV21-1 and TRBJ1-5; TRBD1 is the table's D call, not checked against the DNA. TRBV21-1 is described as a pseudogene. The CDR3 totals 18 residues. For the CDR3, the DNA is TGTGCCAGCAGCAAACCCCCAGCAGGACAGGGGGCTGAGCAGCCCCAGCATTTT. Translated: CASSKPPAGQGAEQPQHF.

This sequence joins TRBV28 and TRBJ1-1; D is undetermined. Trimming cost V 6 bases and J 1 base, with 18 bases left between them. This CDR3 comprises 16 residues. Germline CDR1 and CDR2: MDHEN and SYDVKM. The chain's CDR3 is CASSNPRVQRNTEAFF. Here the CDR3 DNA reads TGTGCCAGCAGCAACCCGAGGGTGCAGCGGAACACTGAAGCTTTCTTT.

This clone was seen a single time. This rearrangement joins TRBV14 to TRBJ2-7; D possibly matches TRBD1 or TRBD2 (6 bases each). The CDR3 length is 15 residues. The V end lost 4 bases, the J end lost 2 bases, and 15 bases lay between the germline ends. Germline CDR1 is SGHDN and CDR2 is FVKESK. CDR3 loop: CASSPPLRGPYEQYF. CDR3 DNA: TGTGCCAGCAGCCCCCCCCTCCGGGGGCCCTACGAGCAGTACTTC.

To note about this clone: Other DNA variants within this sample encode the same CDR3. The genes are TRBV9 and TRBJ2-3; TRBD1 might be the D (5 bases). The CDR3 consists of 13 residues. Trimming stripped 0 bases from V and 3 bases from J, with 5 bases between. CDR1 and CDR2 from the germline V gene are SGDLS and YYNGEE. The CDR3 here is CASSVAGTDTQYF. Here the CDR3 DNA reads TGTGCCAGCAGCGTAGCAGGGACAGATACGCAGTATTTT.

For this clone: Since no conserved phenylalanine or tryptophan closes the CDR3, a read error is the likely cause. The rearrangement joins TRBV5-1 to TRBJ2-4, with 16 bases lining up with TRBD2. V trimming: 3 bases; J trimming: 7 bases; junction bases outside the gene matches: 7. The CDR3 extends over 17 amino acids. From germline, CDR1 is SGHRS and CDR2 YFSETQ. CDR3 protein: CASSSGLAGGPSNIQYL. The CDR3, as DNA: TGCGCCAGCAGCTCGGGACTAGCGGGAGGGCCTAGTAACATTCAGTACCTC.

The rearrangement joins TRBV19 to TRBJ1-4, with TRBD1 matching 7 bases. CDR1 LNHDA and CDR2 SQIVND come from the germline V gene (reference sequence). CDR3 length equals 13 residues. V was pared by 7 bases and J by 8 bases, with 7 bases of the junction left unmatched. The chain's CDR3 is CASNRGRGEKLFF. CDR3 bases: TGTGCCAGTAACAGGGGAAGGGGGGAAAAACTGTTTTTT. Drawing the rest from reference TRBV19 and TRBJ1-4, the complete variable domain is DGGITQSPKYLFRKEGQNVTLSCEQNLNHDAMYWYRQDPGQGLRLIYYSQIVNDFQKGDIAEGYSVSREKKESFPLTVTSAQKNPTAFYLCASNRGRGEKLFFGSGTQLSVL.

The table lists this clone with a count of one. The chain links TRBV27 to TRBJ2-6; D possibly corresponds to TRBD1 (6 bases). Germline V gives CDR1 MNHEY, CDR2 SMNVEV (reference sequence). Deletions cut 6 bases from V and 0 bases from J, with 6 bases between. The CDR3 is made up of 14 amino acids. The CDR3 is CASRGASGANVLTF. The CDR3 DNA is TGTGCCAGCAGGGGGGCCTCTGGGGCCAACGTCCTGACTTTC.